One sample yielded the 5 T cell receptor beta chains listed below, sequenced in a study of shared clonotypes between healthy human individuals. Libraries were prepared by immunoSEQ multiplex PCR; TCRdb keeps only in-frame clonotypes and omits some of them. The data show about 2.4 million clones, more than 90% seen once. Sequencing was carried out using naive CD4+ T cells sorted from blood. Specified subset: CD45RA+ positively selected. The receptors stem from a man aged 18 to 29 in good health.

The chain carries TRBV5-1 and TRBJ2-4; no reliable D call. CDR3 size: 16 residues. V was trimmed by 0 bases and J by 1 base, leaving 11 bases between them. Per germline, CDR1 SGHRS and CDR2 YFSETQ. CDR3 protein: CASSLDAALAKNIQYF. The CDR3 DNA reads as TGCGCCAGCAGCTTGGACGCGGCCCTGGCCAAAAACATTCAGTACTTC.

With regard to this clone: The same CDR3 arises from other DNA sequences in this sample as well. The rearrangement uses TRBV28 and TRBJ1-4; D uncertain. The CDR3 length is 14 residues. The V end lost 2 bases, the J end lost 0 bases, and 4 bases lay between the germline ends. Germline V gene lookup returns CDR1 MDHEN and CDR2 SYDVKM. This chain's CDR3 is CASSLGTTNEKLFF. Written as DNA, the CDR3 is TGTGCCAGCAGTTTAGGCACAACTAATGAAAAACTGTTTTTT.

The chain recombines TRBV2 with TRBJ2-7; the match to TRBD1 covers 9 bases. Germline V lookup: CDR1 SNHLY, CDR2 FYNNEI. CDR3 size: 15 residues. The J segment lost 0 bases and the V segment lost 6 bases, leaving 6 bases of the junction unmatched. CDR3 amino acids: CASSYRGHSSYEQYF. The CDR3 DNA sequence: TGTGCCAGCAGCTACAGGGGGCACAGCTCCTACGAGCAGTACTTC.

This clone has a single count. V gene TRBV14 combines with J gene TRBJ2-7, with D possibly called TRBD1 or TRBD2 (5 bases each). The CDR3 is made up of 15 amino acids. From germline, CDR1 is SGHDN and CDR2 FVKESK. The V end was cut by 4 bases, the J end by 4 bases, with 17 bases between. This CDR3 reads CASSRGTDGWYEQYF. CDR3 bases: TGTGCCAGCAGCCGGGGGACCGACGGGTGGTACGAGCAGTACTTC.

This clone is a singleton in its sample. J is TRBJ2-1 and V is TRBV9; 7 nucleotides agree with TRBD2. Germline CDR1 and CDR2: SGDLS and YYNGEE. The CDR3 runs to 16 residues. Unmatched junction bases numbered 16, after V lost 3 bases and J lost 10 bases. In nucleotides, the CDR3 is TGTGCCAGCAGCGCGTTCCAATTTGCGACTAGCAGCGAGCAGTTCTTC. Its protein is CASSAFQFATSSEQFF.